These 7 T cell receptor beta chains were all obtained from the same sample, sequenced in a study of cytomegalovirus exposure and HLA in healthy donors. The PCR employed 60 Vbeta primers together with 13 Jbeta primers. Sequencing used immunoSEQ multiplex PCR; TCRdb keeps in-frame clones, though not all of them. The profile shows 150,000 to 200,000 clones, 65% to 85% of them singletons. The sample was PBMCs. Receptor source: a man aged 35-49 years in good health and CMV-seropositive.

This chain links TRBV14 with TRBJ2-1; TRBD2 aligns across 10 bases. Germline V gene sequence: CDR1 SGHDN, CDR2 FVKESK. Unmatched junction bases numbered 11, after V lost 1 base and J lost 2 bases. CDR3 length equals 19 residues. As DNA, the CDR3 is TGTGCCAGCAGCCAAGGGGAAGAAGATAGCGGGAGGCCCTACAATGAGCAGTTCTTC. This gives the protein CASSQGEEDSGRPYNEQFF. The full variable domain, its missing parts supplied by reference TRBV14 and TRBJ2-1, is EAGVTQFPSHSVIEKGQTVTLRCDPISGHDNLYWYRRVMGKEIKFLLHFVKESKQDESGMPNNRFLAERTGGTYSTLKVQPAELEDSGVYFCASSQGEEDSGRPYNEQFFGPGTRLTVL.

The chain carries TRBV4-3 and TRBJ2-2; D is perhaps TRBD1 (5 bases). CDR3 length: 15 residues. V lost 4 bases to trimming and J lost 3 bases, with 12 bases between them. Germline V gene data show CDR1 as LGHNA and CDR2 as YSLEER. The CDR3, as DNA: TGCGCCAGCAGCCCCGCAGGGTCGGACACCGGGGAGCTGTTTTTT. It specifies CASSPAGSDTGELFF.

This chain uses TRBV7-6 with TRBJ2-1; D possibly corresponds to TRBD1 (6 bases). V lost 5 bases and J lost 9, with 11 bases in between. The CDR3 totals 12 residues. Germline V lookup: CDR1 SGHVS, CDR2 FNYEAQ. The CDR3 DNA reads as TGTGCCAGCAGCCCACAGGGTTTTGAGCAGTTCTTC. As protein: CASSPQGFEQFF.

The CDR3 DNA is TGCGCCAGCAGCCAAGATTCAGTCGCTAGGGAGCAGTACTTC. Its protein product is CASSQDSVAREQYF. The rearrangement uses TRBV4-1 and TRBJ2-7; D remains unclear. This CDR3 spans 14 amino acids. Looked up from germline, CDR1 is MGHRA and CDR2 is YSYEKL. With 0 bases removed from V and 7 bases from J, the gap between germline ends came to 13 bases.

This clone was counted once. V gene TRBV11-3 combines with J gene TRBJ2-5, with TRBD2 matching 13 bases. Germline CDR1 SGHNT, CDR2 YENEEA. J lost 4 bases, V lost 5 bases, and 1 base had no gene match. This CDR3 spans 14 amino acids. CDR3 residues: CASSRTSGGETQYF. The CDR3 DNA reads as TGTGCCAGCAGCCGGACTAGCGGGGGAGAGACCCAGTACTTC.

V usage is TRBV6-4 and J usage is TRBJ1-2; D is undetermined. CDR1 and CDR2 from the germline V gene are MRHNA and SNTAGT. The CDR3 contains 16 residues. V lost 10 bases, J lost 2 bases, and 23 bases lay in between. This CDR3 is CAMKCPRQTKNYGYTF. The CDR3 DNA reads as TGTGCCATGAAATGCCCTAGGCAGACCAAGAACTATGGCTACACCTTC.

V and J are TRBV7-2 and TRBJ1-3; D not resolved. V shed 3 bases and J shed 3 bases, with 12 bases lying between them. Germline-derived CDR1 and CDR2 are SGHTA and FQGNSA. This CDR3 contains 15 residues. The CDR3 sequence: CASSFRRLRGNTIYF. CDR3 sequence (DNA): TGTGCCAGCAGCTTCCGCCGTCTACGTGGAAACACCATATATTTT. The full variable domain, in which reference TRBV7-2 and TRBJ1-3 provide the parts outside the CDR3, is GAGVSQSPSNKVTEKGKDVELRCDPISGHTALYWYRQSLGQGLEFLIYFQGNSAPDKSGLPSDRFSAERTGGSVSTLTIQRTQQEDSAVYLCASSFRRLRGNTIYFGEGSWLTVV.